The rows below give T cell receptor beta chains drawn from one sample of a study of shared clonotypes between healthy human individuals. Method: immunoSEQ multiplex PCR; TCRdb's copy keeps in-frame clones and lacks some. The sample has approximately 2,300,000 clones, roughly 92% seen once. Material for sequencing was naive CD4+ T cells from PBMCs. All receptors come from a man between 18 and 35 years old in good health. Some clones in this sample may be carry-over from other donors' samples. CDR3s include the opening cysteine and the closing phenylalanine or tryptophan. Size is omitted from some rows. Given values are once, few, many or a class for expanded clones.

J gene: TRBJ2-1; V gene: TRBV7-2; clone size: NA; CDR3 protein: CASSLVASGSYYNEQFF
J gene: TRBJ2-3; V gene: TRBV15; clone size: NA; CDR3 protein: CATSRQLLAGGTDTQYF
J gene: TRBJ2-5; V gene: TRBV19; clone size: once; CDR3 protein: CASSINSGQETQYF
J gene: TRBJ2-5; V gene: TRBV29-1; clone size: NA; CDR3 protein: CSVEMAGRQETQYF
J gene: TRBJ2-5; V gene: TRBV20-1; clone size: NA; CDR3 protein: CSAIRQETQYF
J gene: TRBJ2-5; V gene: TRBV18; clone size: NA; CDR3 protein: CASSPTDRETQYF
J gene: TRBJ2-1; V gene: TRBV28; clone size: NA; CDR3 protein: CASRERERSYNEQFF
J gene: TRBJ2-1; V gene: TRBV18; clone size: NA; CDR3 protein: CASSPTSGTNNEQFF
J gene: TRBJ1-3; V gene: TRBV5-5; clone size: NA; CDR3 protein: CASSWATGVDASGNTIYF
J gene: TRBJ1-4; V gene: TRBV6-6; clone size: NA; CDR3 protein: CASSDSGTGTEKLFF
J gene: TRBJ2-2; V gene: TRBV18; clone size: NA; CDR3 protein: CASSPEWRNTGELFF
J gene: TRBJ1-2; V gene: TRBV28; clone size: once; CDR3 protein: CASIPSRTGWNYGYTF
J gene: TRBJ1-1; V gene: TRBV9; clone size: NA; CDR3 protein: CASSHGGLDTEAFF
J gene: TRBJ1-2; V gene: TRBV7-9; clone size: NA; CDR3 protein: CASSPRDREVYGYTF
J gene: TRBJ2-5; V gene: TRBV11-2; clone size: NA; CDR3 protein: CASSPFLGETQYF
J gene: TRBJ2-2; V gene: TRBV28; clone size: NA; CDR3 protein: CASSFFMRREGGAGELFF
J gene: TRBJ1-5; V gene: TRBV6-5; clone size: once; CDR3 protein: CASSYSFQQGNQPQHF
J gene: TRBJ2-5; V gene: TRBV30; clone size: once; CDR3 protein: CAWNGNQETQYF
J gene: TRBJ2-1; V gene: TRBV7-2; clone size: NA; CDR3 protein: CASSSGPQSKQFF
J gene: TRBJ1-2; V gene: TRBV2; clone size: NA; CDR3 protein: CASKVYTF
J gene: TRBJ2-1; V gene: TRBV28; clone size: NA; CDR3 protein: CAIGTSGREQFF
J gene: TRBJ2-3; V gene: TRBV28; clone size: NA; CDR3 protein: CASKSPAGGPSDTQYF
J gene: TRBJ2-5; V gene: TRBV28; clone size: NA; CDR3 protein: CASSQWQGGMETQYF
J gene: TRBJ1-1; V gene: TRBV2; clone size: NA; CDR3 protein: CASRGHMNTEAFF
J gene: TRBJ2-1; V gene: TRBV5-1; clone size: NA; CDR3 protein: CASSKVGRSYNEQFF
J gene: TRBJ2-5; V gene: TRBV5-4; clone size: NA; CDR3 protein: CASSLAGGTVGETQYF
J gene: TRBJ2-2; V gene: TRBV7-3; clone size: NA; CDR3 protein: CASSTLPGSGELFF
J gene: TRBJ2-3; V gene: TRBV19; clone size: NA; CDR3 protein: CASSMTNMDTQYF
J gene: TRBJ1-3; V gene: TRBV7-3; clone size: NA; CDR3 protein: CASSSGSSGNTIYF
J gene: TRBJ2-2; V gene: TRBV5-1; clone size: NA; CDR3 protein: CASSLRTSGSTGELFF
J gene: TRBJ2-1; V gene: TRBV5-6; clone size: NA; CDR3 protein: CASSSAGAGSYNEQFF
J gene: TRBJ2-7; V gene: TRBV5-1; clone size: NA; CDR3 protein: CASSLGQTSGEQYF
J gene: TRBJ1-2; V gene: TRBV30; clone size: NA; CDR3 protein: CAWATGDYGYTF
J gene: TRBJ1-2; V gene: TRBV13; clone size: NA; CDR3 protein: CASSPSGRGTF
J gene: TRBJ1-2; V gene: TRBV14; clone size: few; CDR3 protein: CASSQGQNYGYTF
J gene: TRBJ1-5; V gene: TRBV2; clone size: NA; CDR3 protein: CASSGDRGPSRNQPQHF